The clone carrying this T cell receptor (beta chain) was counted at least ten times. Its matching antigen is unknown. The record originates from a study of regulatory T cells in long-lasting Graves disease. Investigators prepared the TCR beta libraries by applying iRepertoire HTBI primers and Arm-PCR of CDR3 regions. In the source study's methods: Samples jointly harbored 60 or so TRBV and about 13 TRBJ segments. TCRdb called the multiplex PCR reads again in MiXCR, with one record for every CDR3 protein. It is TCRdb's table, rather than the study itself, that gives the V and J calls and clone size. The table shows about 440,000 distinct CDR3 sequences, with under 15% occurring only once. Study conclusions and caveats: With persistent disease, TRBV28, TRBJ1-2 and TRBJ2-5 were the favored segments.

The sample's time point: newly diagnosed GD, antithyroid drugs for less than 3 months. Following extraction of RNA from PBMCs, that RNA was used to make the TCR library. The CDR3 loop spans 14 amino acids. CDR1 is SGHDT, CDR2 YYEEEE, per germline. The V end was cut by 2 bases, the J end by 0 bases, with 9 bases between. A further study also used this sample, focusing on T cells in Graves' hyperthyroidism and ophthalmopathy. As reported in that work: TCR CDR3 regions were first amplified by RT-PCR with HTBI primers. Blood also carried most thyroid clonotypes expanded above 0.001.

This TCR came from a woman aged 30 to 39 with Graves disease. The chain recombines TRBV5-6 with TRBJ2-7, with D possibly TRBD2 on 5 matching bases. This specimen was peripheral blood mononuclear cells (PBMCs), taken at new diagnosis, from a patient treated with antithyroid drugs. The CDR3: CASSFGGYSYEQYF. The CDR3 DNA is TGTGCCAGCAGCTTTGGCGGGTACTCCTACGAGCAGTACTTC.